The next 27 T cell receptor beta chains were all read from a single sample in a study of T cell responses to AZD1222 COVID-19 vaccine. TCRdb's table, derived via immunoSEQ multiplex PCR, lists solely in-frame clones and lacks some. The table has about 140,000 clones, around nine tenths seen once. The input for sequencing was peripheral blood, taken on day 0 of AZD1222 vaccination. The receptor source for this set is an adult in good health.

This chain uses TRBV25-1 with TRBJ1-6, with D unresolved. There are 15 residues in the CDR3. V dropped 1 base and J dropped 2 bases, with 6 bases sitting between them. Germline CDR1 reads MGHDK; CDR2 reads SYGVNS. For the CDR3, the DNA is TGTGCCAGCAGTGAATCTGGCGCCTATAATTCACCCCTCCACTTT. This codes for CASSESGAYNSPLHF.

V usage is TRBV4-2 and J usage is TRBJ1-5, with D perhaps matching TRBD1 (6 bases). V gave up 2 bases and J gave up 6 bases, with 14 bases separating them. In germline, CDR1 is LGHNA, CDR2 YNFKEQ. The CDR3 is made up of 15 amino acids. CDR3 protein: CASSQLGDNVQPQHF. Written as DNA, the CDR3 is TGTGCCAGCAGCCAATTGGGGGACAATGTTCAGCCCCAGCATTTT.

DNA of the CDR3: TGTGCCAGCAGCCCCTGGGGGTTCAATGAGCAGTTCTTC. Protein sequence: CASSPWGFNEQFF. The chain recombines TRBV7-3 with TRBJ2-1; D could derive from TRBD1 or TRBD2 (5 bases each). Germline V CDR1 and CDR2: SGHTA, FQGTGA. V was clipped by 5 bases and J by 6 bases, with 11 bases between them. This CDR3 contains 13 residues.

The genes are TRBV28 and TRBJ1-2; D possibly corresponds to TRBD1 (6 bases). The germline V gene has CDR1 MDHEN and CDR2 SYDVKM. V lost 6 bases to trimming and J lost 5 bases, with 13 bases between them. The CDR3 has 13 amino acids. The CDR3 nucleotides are TGTGCCAGCAGCAGGGGAGCCGGTTATGGCTACACCTTC. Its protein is CASSRGAGYGYTF.

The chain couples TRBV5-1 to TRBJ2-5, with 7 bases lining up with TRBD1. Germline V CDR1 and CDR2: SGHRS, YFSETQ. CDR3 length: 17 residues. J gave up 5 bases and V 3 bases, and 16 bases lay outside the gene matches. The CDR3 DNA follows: TGCGCCAGCAGCTCGCTCCTCATCGGGACAGTTGTGGAGACCCAGTACTTC. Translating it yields CASSSLLIGTVVETQYF. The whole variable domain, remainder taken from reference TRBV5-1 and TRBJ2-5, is KAGVTQTPRYLIKTRGQQVTLSCSPISGHRSVSWYQQTPGQGLQFLFEYFSETQRNKGNFPGRFSGRQFSNSRSEMNVSTLELGDSALYLCASSSLLIGTVVETQYFGPGTRLLVL.

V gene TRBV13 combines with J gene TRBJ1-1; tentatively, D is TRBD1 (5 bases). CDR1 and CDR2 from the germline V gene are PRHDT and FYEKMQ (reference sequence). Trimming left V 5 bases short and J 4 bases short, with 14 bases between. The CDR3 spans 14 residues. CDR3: CASSRRAGVTEAFF. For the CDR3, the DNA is TGTGCCAGCAGCCGCAGGGCTGGGGTCACTGAAGCTTTCTTT.

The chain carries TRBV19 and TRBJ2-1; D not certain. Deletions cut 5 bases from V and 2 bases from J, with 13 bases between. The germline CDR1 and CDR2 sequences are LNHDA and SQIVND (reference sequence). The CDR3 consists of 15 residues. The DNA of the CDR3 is TGTGCCAGTAGTGTCACTAAAGTCACCTACAATGAGCAGTTCTTC. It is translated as CASSVTKVTYNEQFF.

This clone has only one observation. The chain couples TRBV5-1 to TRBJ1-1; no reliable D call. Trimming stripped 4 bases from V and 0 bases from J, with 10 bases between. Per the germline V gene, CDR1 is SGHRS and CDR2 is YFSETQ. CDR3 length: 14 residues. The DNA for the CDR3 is TGCGCCAGCAGCCCGAACCCCATGAACACTGAAGCTTTCTTT. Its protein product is CASSPNPMNTEAFF. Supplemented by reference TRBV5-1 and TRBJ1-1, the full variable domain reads KAGVTQTPRYLIKTRGQQVTLSCSPISGHRSVSWYQQTPGQGLQFLFEYFSETQRNKGNFPGRFSGRQFSNSRSEMNVSTLELGDSALYLCASSPNPMNTEAFFGQGTRLTVV.

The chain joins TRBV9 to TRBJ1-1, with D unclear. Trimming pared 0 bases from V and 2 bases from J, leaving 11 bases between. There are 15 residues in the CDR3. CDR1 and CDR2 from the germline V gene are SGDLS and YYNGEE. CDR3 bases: TGTGCCAGCAGCGTAGATCCGGACGGAAACACTGAAGCTTTCTTT. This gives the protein CASSVDPDGNTEAFF.

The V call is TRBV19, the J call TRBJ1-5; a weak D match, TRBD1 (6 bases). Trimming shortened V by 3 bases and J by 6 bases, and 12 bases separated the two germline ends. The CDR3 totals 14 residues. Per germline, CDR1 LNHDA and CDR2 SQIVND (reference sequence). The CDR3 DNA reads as TGTGCCAGTAGTATGGGGGGGCTCCGTCAGCCCCAGCATTTT. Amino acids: CASSMGGLRQPQHF.

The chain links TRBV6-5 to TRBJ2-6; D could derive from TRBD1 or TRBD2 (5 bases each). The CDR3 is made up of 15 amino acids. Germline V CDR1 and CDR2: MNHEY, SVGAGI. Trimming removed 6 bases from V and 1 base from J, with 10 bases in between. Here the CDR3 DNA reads TGTGCCAGCAGACGGGACGGATCTGGGGCCAACGTCCTGACTTTC. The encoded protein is CASRRDGSGANVLTF.

The CDR3, as DNA: TGTGCCAGCAGCGATAAGGGGGGGCCGGGTGGCTACACCTTC. It encodes CASSDKGGPGGYTF. V usage is TRBV2 and J usage is TRBJ1-2; D possibly corresponds to TRBD1 (6 bases). Trimming shortened V by 6 bases and J by 7 bases, and 18 bases separated the two germline ends. Germline V gene sequence: CDR1 SNHLY, CDR2 FYNNEI. CDR3 length: 14 amino acids. Supplemented by reference TRBV2 and TRBJ1-2, the full variable domain reads EPEVTQTPSHQVTQMGQEVILRCVPISNHLYFYWYRQILGQKVEFLVSFYNNEISEKSEIFDDQFSVERPDGSNFTLKIRSTKLEDSAMYFCASSDKGGPGGYTFGSGTRLTVV.

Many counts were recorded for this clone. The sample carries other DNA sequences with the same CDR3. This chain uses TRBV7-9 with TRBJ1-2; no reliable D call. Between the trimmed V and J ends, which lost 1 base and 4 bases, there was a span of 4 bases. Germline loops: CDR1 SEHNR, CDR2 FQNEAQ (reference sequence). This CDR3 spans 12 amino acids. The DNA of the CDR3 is TGTGCCAGCAGCTTAGACGGCTATGGCTACACCTTC. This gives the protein CASSLDGYGYTF.

The CDR3 DNA is TGCGCCAGCAGCTTGGGGACTCTTGACATTCAGTACTTC. Translating gives CASSLGTLDIQYF. The chain uses TRBV5-1 and TRBJ2-4; a weak D match, TRBD2 (5 bases). Trimming cost V 0 bases and J 8 bases, with 9 bases left between them. This CDR3 has 13 amino acids. Germline V gene lookup returns CDR1 SGHRS and CDR2 YFSETQ.

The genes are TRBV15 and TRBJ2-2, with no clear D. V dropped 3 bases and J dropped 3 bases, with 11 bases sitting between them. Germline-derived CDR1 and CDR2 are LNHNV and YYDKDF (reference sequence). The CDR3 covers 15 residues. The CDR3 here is CATSRTSRDTGELFF. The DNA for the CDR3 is TGTGCCACCAGCAGGACCAGTCGAGACACCGGGGAGCTGTTTTTT. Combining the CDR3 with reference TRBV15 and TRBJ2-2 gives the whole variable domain DAMVIQNPRYQVTQFGKPVTLSCSQTLNHNVMYWYQQKSSQAPKLLFHYYDKDFNNEADTPDNFQSRRPNTSFCFLDIRSPGLGDTAMYLCATSRTSRDTGELFFGEGSRLTVL.

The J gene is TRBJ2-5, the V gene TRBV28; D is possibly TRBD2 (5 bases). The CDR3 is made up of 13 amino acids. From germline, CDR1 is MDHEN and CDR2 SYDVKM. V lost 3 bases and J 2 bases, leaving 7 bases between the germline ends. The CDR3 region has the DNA TGTGCCAGCAGTTTCGGAGGTCAAGAGACCCAGTACTTC. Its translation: CASSFGGQETQYF.

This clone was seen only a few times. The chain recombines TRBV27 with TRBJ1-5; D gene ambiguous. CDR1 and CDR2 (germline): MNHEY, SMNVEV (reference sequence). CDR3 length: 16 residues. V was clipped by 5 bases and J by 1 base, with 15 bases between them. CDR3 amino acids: CASSEWGRRSNQPQHF. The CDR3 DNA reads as TGTGCCAGCAGTGAGTGGGGAAGGAGGAGCAATCAGCCCCAGCATTTT.

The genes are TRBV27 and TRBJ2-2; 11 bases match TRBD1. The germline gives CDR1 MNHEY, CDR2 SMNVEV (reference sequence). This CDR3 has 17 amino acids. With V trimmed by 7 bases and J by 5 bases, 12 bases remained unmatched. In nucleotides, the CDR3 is TGTGCCAGCATCTTAGATCGTGGGACAGGGGGAACCGGGGAGCTGTTTTTT. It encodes CASILDRGTGGTGELFF.

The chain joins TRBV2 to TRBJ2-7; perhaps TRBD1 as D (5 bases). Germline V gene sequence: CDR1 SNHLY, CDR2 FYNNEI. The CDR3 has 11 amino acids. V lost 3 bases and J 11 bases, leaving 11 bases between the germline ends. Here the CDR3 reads CASSDTGDEYF. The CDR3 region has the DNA TGTGCCAGCAGTGATACAGGCGACGAGTACTTC.

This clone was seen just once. The DNA for the CDR3 is TGTGCCAGCAGCTTAACCGATCAAGGAGTCGCGAAAAAACTGTTTTTT. Its protein is CASSLTDQGVAKKLFF. V usage is TRBV7-8 and J usage is TRBJ1-4; D gene uncertain. The CDR3 covers 16 residues. Trimming removed 2 bases at V and 9 bases at J, with 19 bases between. Germline V gene sequence: CDR1 SGHVS, CDR2 FQNEAQ.

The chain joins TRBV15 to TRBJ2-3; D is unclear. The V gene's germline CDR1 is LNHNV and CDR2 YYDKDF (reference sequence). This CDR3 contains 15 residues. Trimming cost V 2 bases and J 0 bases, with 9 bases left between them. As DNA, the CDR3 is TGTGCCACCAGCAGAAGGTCAACTAGCACAGATACGCAGTATTTT. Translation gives CATSRRSTSTDTQYF.

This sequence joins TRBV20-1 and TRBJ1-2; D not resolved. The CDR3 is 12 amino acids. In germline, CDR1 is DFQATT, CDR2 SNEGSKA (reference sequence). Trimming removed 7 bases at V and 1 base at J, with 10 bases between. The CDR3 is CSGSGFNYGYTF. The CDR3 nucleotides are TGCAGTGGTAGTGGCTTTAACTATGGCTACACCTTC.

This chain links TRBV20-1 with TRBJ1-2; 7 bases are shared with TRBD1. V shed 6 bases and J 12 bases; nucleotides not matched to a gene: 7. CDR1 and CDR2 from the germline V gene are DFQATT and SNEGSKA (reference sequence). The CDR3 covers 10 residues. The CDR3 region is CSARDSADTF. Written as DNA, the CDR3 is TGCAGTGCAAGGGACAGCGCGGACACCTTC.

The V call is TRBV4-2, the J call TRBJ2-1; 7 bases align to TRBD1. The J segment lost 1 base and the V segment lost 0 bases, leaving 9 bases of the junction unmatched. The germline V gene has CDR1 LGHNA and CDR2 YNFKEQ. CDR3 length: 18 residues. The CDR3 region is CASSQDKLVQGSYNEQFF. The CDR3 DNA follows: TGTGCCAGCAGCCAAGATAAATTGGTACAGGGGTCCTACAATGAGCAGTTCTTC.

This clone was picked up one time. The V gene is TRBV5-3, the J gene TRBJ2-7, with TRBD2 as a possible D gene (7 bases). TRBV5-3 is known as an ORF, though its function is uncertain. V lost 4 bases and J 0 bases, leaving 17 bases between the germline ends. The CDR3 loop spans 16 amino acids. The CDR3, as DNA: TGTGCCAGAAGCGCCCCGTTGGCGGGGGCCTCCTACGAGCAGTACTTC. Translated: CARSAPLAGASYEQYF.

The CDR3 sequence is CSVVPASGRRYEQYF. DNA for the CDR3: TGCAGCGTTGTACCGGCTAGCGGGAGACGCTACGAGCAGTACTTC. The chain employs TRBV29-1 and TRBJ2-7, with 10 bases identical to TRBD2. The length of the CDR3 is 15 residues. Germline trimming cut 4 bases from V and 3 bases from J; bases unmatched to any gene: 9. Germline V gene data show CDR1 as SQVTM and CDR2 as ANQGSEA.

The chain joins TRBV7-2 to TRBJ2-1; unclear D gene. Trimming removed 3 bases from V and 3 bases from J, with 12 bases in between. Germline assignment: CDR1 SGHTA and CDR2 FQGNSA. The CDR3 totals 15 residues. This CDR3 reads CASSFEQPIYNEQFF. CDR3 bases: TGTGCCAGCAGCTTTGAACAGCCAATCTACAATGAGCAGTTCTTC.